This T cell receptor (beta chain) emerged from a study of blood T cell repertoires in COVID-19. Study in general: T cells, B-cell-depleted T cells, or PBMCs provided the cDNA or gDNA that served as material.

The CDR3 extends over 15 amino acids. V shed 1 base and J 1 base; nucleotides not matched to a gene: 2. Germline lookup yields CDR1 LNHDA and CDR2 SQIVND (reference sequence). Using immunoSEQ multiplex PCR, the repertoire was profiled, and TCRdb retains in-frame clones only, with some absent. The sample holds approximately 250,000 clones, approximately 84% seen once. This sequence joins TRBV19 and TRBJ2-3; TRBD2 matches 7 bases. This clonotype originated in a middle-aged man with acute or convalescent COVID-19. The sample consisted of peripheral blood. As DNA, the CDR3 is TGTGCCAGTAGTATAGGGACTAGGGGCACAGATACGCAGTATTTT. Translated, it gives CASSIGTRGTDTQYF.